This is a list of T cell receptor beta chains from one sample in a study of persistence of HIV-infected CD4 T cells. What these receptors recognize is not known. Sequencing used immunoSEQ multiplex PCR; TCRdb keeps in-frame clones, though not all of them. The sample yields some 13,000 clones, about three fifths seen once. This specimen consisted of CD4+ T cells sorted from PBMCs after roughly 18-hour stimulation, obtained from a patient who received antiretroviral therapy. These receptors originate from an adult man with HIV who was CMV-seropositive. Both conserved end residues are part of each CDR3. D genes are given only for firm matches. Clone size, where shown, is once, few, many, or a class for clones that have expanded.

size: -; J: TRBJ2-7; V: TRBV5-1; D: -; CDR3: CASSLARGRGFGEQYF; DNA: TGCGCCAGCAGCTTGGCCCGGGGCCGGGGGTTTGGAGAGCAGTACTTC
size: few; J: TRBJ1-6; V: TRBV5-4; D: -; CDR3: CASSSVQGLDNSPLHF; DNA: TGTGCCAGCAGCTCAGTGCAGGGTTTGGATAATTCACCCCTCCACTTT
size: -; J: TRBJ2-7; V: TRBV4-3; D: -; CDR3: CASSQSQISGIYEQYF; DNA: TGCGCCAGCAGCCAGTCTCAAATCTCGGGAATTTACGAGCAGTACTTC
size: once; J: TRBJ2-2; V: TRBV14; D: TRBD2; CDR3: CASSQGASGRNTGELFF; DNA: TGTGCCAGCAGCCAAGGGGCTAGCGGGAGGAACACCGGGGAGCTGTTTTTT
size: -; J: TRBJ1-2; V: TRBV30; D: -; CDR3: CAWSVLSAIEGYTF; DNA: TGTGCCTGGAGTGTACTTTCTGCTATTGAGGGCTACACCTTC
size: once; J: TRBJ1-1; V: TRBV19; D: TRBD1; CDR3: CASSTSTGRNTEAFF; DNA: TGTGCCAGTAGTACATCGACAGGGAGAAACACTGAAGCTTTCTTT
size: -; J: TRBJ1-5; V: TRBV4-1; D: -; CDR3: CASSQAVAGREPQHF; DNA: TGCGCCAGCAGCCAAGCCGTTGCCGGTAGAGAGCCCCAGCATTTT
size: -; J: TRBJ2-2; V: TRBV18; D: -; CDR3: CASSPTVPGTGELFF; DNA: TGTGCCAGCTCACCGACGGTGCCGGGAACCGGGGAGCTGTTTTTT
size: -; J: TRBJ2-3; V: TRBV25-1; D: TRBD2; CDR3: CASSAVAGGWTDTQYF; DNA: TGTGCCAGCAGTGCCGTAGCGGGAGGTTGGACAGATACGCAGTATTTT
size: -; J: TRBJ2-1; V: TRBV2; D: TRBD2; CDR3: CASRGLRRGEQFF; DNA: TGTGCCAGCAGGGGACTACGGCGTGGTGAGCAGTTCTTC
size: -; J: TRBJ1-6; V: TRBV27; D: -; CDR3: CASSSPFEGPNNSPLHF; DNA: TGTGCCAGCAGTTCTCCATTCGAGGGACCGAATAATTCACCCCTCCACTTT
size: medium-sized; J: TRBJ2-7; V: TRBV4-2; D: -; CDR3: CASSNSRVYEQYF; DNA: TGTGCCAGCAGCAATAGCAGGGTTTACGAGCAGTACTTC
size: -; J: TRBJ2-5; V: TRBV5-8; D: TRBD2; CDR3: CASGHRLAGVGRQETQYF; DNA: TGTGCCAGCGGACACAGACTAGCGGGAGTTGGAAGGCAAGAGACCCAGTACTTC
size: few; J: TRBJ2-1; V: TRBV5-6; D: TRBD2; CDR3: CASSLGGLAGGLYNEQFF; DNA: TGTGCCAGCAGCTTGGGGGGACTAGCGGGAGGGCTCTACAATGAGCAGTTCTTC
size: few; J: TRBJ1-2; V: TRBV9; D: TRBD1; CDR3: CASSIGPGQGTLGYTF; DNA: TGTGCCAGCAGCATAGGACCGGGACAGGGGACCCTTGGCTACACCTTC
size: once; J: TRBJ2-2; V: TRBV6-5; D: -; CDR3: CASRDSANTGELFF; DNA: TGTGCCAGCAGGGACAGCGCGAACACCGGGGAGCTGTTTTTT
size: -; J: TRBJ1-4; V: TRBV29-1; D: -; CDR3: CSVLNEKLFF; DNA: TGCAGCGTTTTAAATGAAAAACTGTTTTTT
size: -; J: TRBJ2-1; V: TRBV21-1; D: -; CDR3: CASSKKTSDGDDEQFF; DNA: TGTGCCAGCAGCAAAAAAACTTCGGACGGGGACGATGAGCAGTTCTTC
size: -; J: TRBJ2-5; V: TRBV7-2; D: TRBD1; CDR3: CASSISGTGGETQYF; DNA: TGTGCCAGCAGCATTTCCGGGACAGGAGGGGAGACCCAGTACTTC
size: -; J: TRBJ1-1; V: TRBV7-2; D: -; CDR3: CASSWDGRNTEAFF; DNA: TGTGCCAGCAGCTGGGACGGCCGCAACACTGAAGCTTTCTTT
size: once; J: TRBJ1-1; V: TRBV19; D: -; CDR3: CATAGSTEAFF; DNA: TGTGCCACCGCGGGGAGCACTGAAGCTTTCTTT
size: -; J: TRBJ2-4; V: TRBV6-5; D: TRBD1; CDR3: CASSSPGQGQNIQYF; DNA: TGTGCCAGCAGTTCTCCGGGACAGGGTCAAAACATTCAGTACTTC
size: -; J: TRBJ1-5; V: TRBV14; D: TRBD1; CDR3: CASSPGTGNQPQHF; DNA: TGTGCCAGCAGCCCCGGGACAGGCAATCAGCCCCAGCATTTT
size: -; J: TRBJ1-1; V: TRBV14; D: -; CDR3: CASSQQGYMNTEAFF; DNA: TGTGCCAGCAGCCAACAGGGGTATATGAACACTGAAGCTTTCTTT
size: few; J: TRBJ2-7; V: TRBV7-2; D: -; CDR3: CASSSRQRFSYEQYF; DNA: TGTGCCAGCAGCAGTAGACAGCGATTTTCCTACGAGCAGTACTTC
size: medium-sized; J: TRBJ1-1; V: TRBV28; D: -; CDR3: CASSFIGAKTSPNTEAFF; DNA: TGTGCCAGCAGTTTCATAGGGGCGAAGACGTCACCGAACACTGAAGCTTTCTTT
size: -; J: TRBJ1-3; V: TRBV10-3; D: -; CDR3: CAISGGTSGNTIYF; DNA: TGTGCCATCAGTGGAGGGACCTCTGGAAACACCATATATTTT
size: -; J: TRBJ1-4; V: TRBV18; D: -; CDR3: CASSPPRTSVGELFF; DNA: TGTGCCAGCTCACCACCGAGGACCAGCGTAGGGGAACTGTTTTTT
size: -; J: TRBJ1-5; V: TRBV27; D: TRBD1; CDR3: CASSSTAGGQPQHF; DNA: TGTGCCAGCAGTTCAACCGCAGGGGGACAGCCCCAGCATTTT
size: -; J: TRBJ1-6; V: TRBV30; D: -; CDR3: CAWSEIPGSPLHF; DNA: TGTGCCTGGAGTGAGATACCGGGTTCACCCCTCCACTTT
size: -; J: TRBJ2-3; V: TRBV28; D: -; CDR3: CASSTKPRADTQYF; DNA: TGTGCCAGCAGTACTAAACCCCGAGCAGATACGCAGTATTTT
size: -; J: TRBJ1-3; V: TRBV7-2; D: -; CDR3: CASSLELTASYPGNTIYF; DNA: TGTGCCAGCAGCTTAGAATTGACAGCCTCTTACCCTGGAAACACCATATATTTT
size: medium-sized; J: TRBJ2-2; V: TRBV5-1; D: TRBD1; CDR3: CATRPRQGTGELFF; DNA: TGCGCCACCCGCCCCAGACAGGGCACCGGGGAGCTGTTTTTT
size: few; J: TRBJ1-1; V: TRBV15; D: -; CDR3: CATSRPGEGLRTEAFF; DNA: TGTGCCACCAGCAGACCTGGGGAGGGGTTGAGGACTGAAGCTTTCTTT
size: -; J: TRBJ2-1; V: TRBV10-3; D: -; CDR3: CAISESVSKFGNEQFF; DNA: TGTGCCATCAGTGAGTCAGTCTCCAAATTCGGCAATGAGCAGTTCTTC
size: medium-sized; J: TRBJ1-4; V: TRBV9; D: -; CDR3: CASSVVGNSNEKLFF; DNA: TGTGCCAGCAGCGTAGTTGGGAACAGCAATGAAAAACTGTTTTTT
size: -; J: TRBJ1-6; V: TRBV6-2/TRBV6-3; D: TRBD1; CDR3: CASSPRTGGANSPLHF; DNA: TGTGCCAGCAGCCCTCGGACAGGGGGCGCGAATTCACCCCTCCACTTT
size: -; J: TRBJ1-2; V: TRBV3-1/TRBV3-2; D: -; CDR3: CASSPDEGPSFNYGYTF; DNA: TGTGCCAGCAGCCCAGACGAGGGTCCCTCCTTTAACTATGGCTACACCTTC
size: -; J: TRBJ1-2; V: TRBV29-1; D: TRBD1; CDR3: CSVGAGGMYGYTF; DNA: TGCAGCGTTGGGGCAGGGGGCATGTATGGCTACACCTTC
size: -; J: TRBJ2-5; V: TRBV5-5; D: -; CDR3: CASSSDRQETQYF; DNA: TGTGCCAGCAGCTCTGACAGGCAAGAGACCCAGTACTTC
size: -; J: TRBJ2-7; V: TRBV5-6; D: -; CDR3: CASSFRQSFSYEQYF; DNA: TGTGCCAGCAGCTTCCGACAGTCATTTTCCTACGAGCAGTACTTC
size: -; J: TRBJ1-1; V: TRBV11-2; D: TRBD1; CDR3: CASSHRDSFAGTEAFF; DNA: TGTGCCAGCAGCCACCGGGACAGTTTTGCGGGCACTGAAGCTTTCTTT
size: -; J: TRBJ2-1; V: TRBV19; D: TRBD2; CDR3: CASSGGRSYNEQFF; DNA: TGTGCCAGTAGTGGCGGGAGGTCCTACAATGAGCAGTTCTTC
size: -; J: TRBJ2-7; V: TRBV27; D: TRBD1; CDR3: CASSLLTGAQGGEQYF; DNA: TGTGCCAGCAGTTTATTGACAGGGGCCCAGGGAGGCGAGCAGTACTTC
size: -; J: TRBJ2-7; V: TRBV30; D: TRBD1; CDR3: CACKDREYEQYF; DNA: TGTGCCTGTAAGGACAGGGAATACGAGCAGTACTTC
size: -; J: TRBJ2-7; V: TRBV7-6; D: TRBD1; CDR3: CASSVDRGPRYEQYF; DNA: TGTGCCAGCAGCGTGGACAGGGGGCCGAGATACGAGCAGTACTTC
size: -; J: TRBJ2-1; V: TRBV24-1; D: TRBD2; CDR3: CARTSGASYNEQFF; DNA: TGTGCCCGAACTAGCGGGGCCAGCTACAATGAGCAGTTCTTC
size: once; J: TRBJ2-2; V: TRBV25-1; D: TRBD1; CDR3: CASRVQGANTGELFF; DNA: TGTGCCAGCAGAGTACAGGGGGCGAACACCGGGGAGCTGTTTTTT
size: -; J: TRBJ1-5; V: TRBV19; D: -; CDR3: CASTAGNQPQHF; DNA: TGTGCCAGTACCGCAGGGAATCAGCCCCAGCATTTT
size: -; J: TRBJ1-1; V: TRBV18; D: -; CDR3: CASSSWQNTEAFF; DNA: TGTGCCAGCTCCTCGTGGCAGAACACTGAAGCTTTCTTT
size: -; J: TRBJ2-6; V: TRBV27; D: -; CDR3: CASRLKGSGDRSGANVLTF; DNA: TGTGCCAGCAGACTAAAGGGCTCAGGGGACCGCTCTGGGGCCAACGTCCTGACTTTC
size: -; J: TRBJ1-3; V: TRBV6-1; D: -; CDR3: CASSETLRNTIYF; DNA: TGTGCCAGCAGTGAAACCTTACGCAACACCATATATTTT
size: -; J: TRBJ2-7; V: TRBV7-2; D: -; CDR3: CASSYTNSYEQYF; DNA: TGTGCCAGCAGTTACACAAACTCCTACGAGCAGTACTTC
size: -; J: TRBJ1-1; V: TRBV18; D: -; CDR3: CASSPRDGGAKNTEAFF; DNA: TGTGCCAGCTCACCACGGGACGGGGGCGCAAAGAACACTGAAGCTTTCTTT
size: -; J: TRBJ2-1; V: TRBV5-1; D: TRBD2; CDR3: CASQAGGTYNEQFF; DNA: TGCGCCAGCCAAGCGGGAGGTACCTACAATGAGCAGTTCTTC